Shown below are 25 T cell receptor beta chains from a single sample sequenced in a study of early T cells in non-severe SARS-CoV-2 infection. TCRdb reprocessed the 5' RACE reads with MiXCR, giving one entry per CDR3 protein. Of nearly 55,000 distinct CDR3 sequences in the sample, less than 9.5% are singletons; the top ten hold under 12%. Sequenced material: whole blood, taken at baseline. The receptors shown here come from an adult who was a healthcare worker with PCR-confirmed SARS-CoV-2 infection or an uninfected control (not recorded which).

This chain links TRBV18 with TRBJ2-1; 7 bases match TRBD1. Germline V gene sequence: CDR1 KGHSH, CDR2 LQKENI. The CDR3 spans 15 residues. The trim removed 5 bases at V and 2 bases at J, leaving 6 bases unmatched. The CDR3 DNA reads as TGTGCCAGCTCATCACGGGACAGTCCCTACAATGAGCAGTTCTTC. This encodes CASSSRDSPYNEQFF.

This clonotype was seen a handful of times. In nucleotides, the CDR3 is TGTGCCAGCAGCTTAGGAGAGCGTAGCACAGATACGCAGTATTTT. It codes for CASSLGERSTDTQYF. J is TRBJ2-3 and V is TRBV7-2; D gene uncertain. Trimming removed 1 base at V and 0 bases at J, with 8 bases between. CDR1 is SGHTA, CDR2 FQGNSA, per germline. The CDR3 is made up of 15 amino acids. Drawing the rest from reference TRBV7-2 and TRBJ2-3, the complete variable domain is GAGVSQSPSNKVTEKGKDVELRCDPISGHTALYWYRQSLGQGLEFLIYFQGNSAPDKSGLPSDRFSAERTGGSVSTLTIQRTQQEDSAVYLCASSLGERSTDTQYFGPGTRLTVL.

This clonotype showed up many times. CDR3 bases: TGCAGCGTTACCACAGGGGCAGGGGAGACCCAGTACTTC. It yields the protein CSVTTGAGETQYF. V usage is TRBV29-1 and J usage is TRBJ2-5; 7 bases fit TRBD1. The length of the CDR3 is 13 residues. The V segment lost 5 bases and the J segment 5 bases; nucleotides outside the gene matches: 8. The germline V gene encodes CDR1 SQVTM and CDR2 ANQGSEA.

This clonotype was counted at least ten times. The rearrangement joins TRBV7-2 to TRBJ1-2; a weak D match, TRBD1 (6 bases). Germline loops: CDR1 SGHTA, CDR2 FQGNSA. V was pared by 7 bases and J by 3 bases, with 18 bases between. This CDR3 has 15 residues. For the CDR3, the DNA is TGTGCCAGCACCCCCCCCGGGGGGCGGTACTATGGCTACACCTTC. It yields the protein CASTPPGGRYYGYTF.

The sample holds many counts of this clonotype. V is TRBV18 and J is TRBJ2-4; 7 bases map to TRBD1. Per the germline V gene, CDR1 is KGHSH and CDR2 is LQKENI. The junction had 3 bases not matched to a gene; V was cut back by 3 bases and J by 7 bases. The CDR3 sequence is 13 residues long. The CDR3 is CASSPPTGNIQYF. CDR3 sequence (DNA): TGTGCCAGCTCACCTCCGACAGGGAACATTCAGTACTTC.

The rearrangement uses TRBV2 and TRBJ2-7; 8 nucleotides match TRBD1. The CDR3 covers 14 residues. Germline V gene lookup returns CDR1 SNHLY and CDR2 FYNNEI. V dropped 7 bases and J dropped 5; count of bases not matched to a gene: 10. The CDR3 protein is CASKPQGAEDEQYF. The CDR3 coding sequence is TGTGCCAGCAAACCGCAGGGGGCGGAGGACGAGCAGTACTTC.

A few counts support this clonotype. The chain couples TRBV7-9 to TRBJ2-7; TRBD2 might be the D (6 bases). Per the germline V gene, CDR1 is SEHNR and CDR2 is FQNEAQ (reference sequence). The CDR3 extends over 13 amino acids. V lost 0 bases to trimming and J lost 6 bases, with 9 bases between them. In DNA form, the CDR3 reads TGTGCCAGCAGCTTAGCGCGCGGGGCCGAGCAGTACTTC. This translates into CASSLARGAEQYF.

The V call is TRBV19, the J call TRBJ1-5; weak D call: TRBD1 (5 bases). V was pared by 1 base and J by 0 bases, with 10 bases between. The germline V gene has CDR1 LNHDA and CDR2 SQIVND (reference sequence). This CDR3 contains 16 residues. The CDR3 bases are TGTGCCAGTAGTATAGCGCCGACAGTTAGCAATCAGCCCCAGCATTTT. This sequence encodes CASSIAPTVSNQPQHF.

The V gene is TRBV11-2, the J gene TRBJ2-7, with D possibly matching TRBD2 (6 bases). The CDR3 sequence is 12 residues long. Germline lookup yields CDR1 SGHAT and CDR2 FQNNGV. Deletions cut 5 bases from V and 6 bases from J, with 11 bases between. This CDR3 is CASSRLVSEQYF. In nucleotides, the CDR3 is TGTGCCAGCAGCCGACTAGTCTCCGAGCAGTACTTC.

CDR3 nucleotide sequence: TGTGCCAGCAGCGGGGGACTTCAAGAGACCCAGTACTTC. Translation gives CASSGGLQETQYF. This rearrangement joins TRBV7-7 to TRBJ2-5, with D perhaps TRBD2 (6 bases). Trimming pared 5 bases from V and 2 bases from J, leaving 9 bases between. Germline lookup yields CDR1 SSHAT and CDR2 FNYEAQ (reference sequence). This CDR3 region has 13 residues.

The chain combines TRBV7-9 with TRBJ2-1; D is possibly TRBD2 (5 bases). Trimming took 3 bases from V and 8 from J, leaving 20 bases between them. In germline, CDR1 is SEHNR, CDR2 FQNEAQ (reference sequence). The length of the CDR3 is 16 residues. Written as DNA, the CDR3 is TGTGCCAGCAGCTTCCCGGGTACAGCGGTAACTCATGAGCAGTTCTTC. Amino acids: CASSFPGTAVTHEQFF.

This clonotype has more than one count but fewer than ten. The rearrangement uses TRBV3-1 and TRBJ2-7; D remains ambiguous. From germline, CDR1 is LGHDT and CDR2 YNNKEL (reference sequence). V was cut by 3 bases and J by 2 bases, with 14 bases left in between. The CDR3 has 15 amino acids. CDR3 sequence (DNA): TGTGCCAGCAGCCAGGGCAGGCGAAACACCTACGAGCAGTACTTC. Protein: CASSQGRRNTYEQYF.

The chain recombines TRBV6-2 or TRBV6-3 with TRBJ2-7; D remains ambiguous. Per the germline V gene, CDR1 is MNHEY and CDR2 is SVGEGT. The germline V and J ends were trimmed by 7 bases and 0 bases, with 13 bases remaining between them. The CDR3 totals 14 residues. CDR3 loop: CASTLRSSSYEQYF. CDR3 nucleotides: TGTGCCAGCACCCTTCGGAGCAGCTCCTACGAGCAGTACTTC.

There are a few counts of this clonotype. The chain employs TRBV29-1 and TRBJ2-7, with TRBD1 matching over 7 bases. CDR1 SQVTM and CDR2 ANQGSEA come from the germline V gene. The CDR3 sequence is 16 residues long. J lost 3 bases, V lost 3 bases, and 14 bases had no gene match. CDR3 sequence (DNA): TGCAGCGTTGAGGGCCTACAGGGGCGGCCGTACTACGAGCAGTACTTC. This translates into CSVEGLQGRPYYEQYF.

The V and J genes are TRBV12-3 or TRBV12-4 and TRBJ2-1; TRBD1 agrees at 7 bases. The ends lost 7 bases at V and 4 bases at J; junction bases unmatched: 7. This CDR3 is built from 14 residues. The chain's CDR3 is CASNPGQRYNEQFF. CDR3 nucleotides: TGTGCCAGCAACCCGGGACAGAGATACAATGAGCAGTTCTTC.

This clonotype was seen only a few times. J is TRBJ2-2 and V is TRBV7-9; D possibly corresponds to TRBD2 (5 bases). This CDR3 spans 14 amino acids. CDR1 is SEHNR, CDR2 FQNEAQ, per germline (reference sequence). Trimming pared 4 bases from V and 3 bases from J, leaving 9 bases between. The chain's CDR3 is CASSWTLDTGELFF. The DNA of the CDR3 is TGTGCCAGCAGCTGGACTTTGGACACCGGGGAGCTGTTTTTT.

This chain joins TRBV4-1 and TRBJ1-3; no reliable D call. The V gene lost 3 bases and the J gene lost 8 bases, with 11 bases spanning the gap. This CDR3 is 13 amino acids long. Germline assignment: CDR1 MGHRA and CDR2 YSYEKL. CDR3 DNA sequence: TGCGCCAGCAGCCATATCGAGGTGGACACCATATATTTT. Translated, it gives CASSHIEVDTIYF.

This clonotype was detected a few times. The J gene is TRBJ2-1, the V gene TRBV29-1, with 15 bases that match TRBD2. Unmatched junction bases numbered 2, after V lost 8 bases and J lost 6 bases. The CDR3 consists of 13 residues. The germline CDR1 and CDR2 sequences are SQVTM and ANQGSEA. CDR3 sequence: CSRTSGRANEQFF. CDR3 sequence (DNA): TGCAGCCGGACTAGCGGGAGGGCCAATGAGCAGTTCTTC.

This clonotype was counted ten times or more. The chain recombines TRBV6-6 with TRBJ2-6; TRBD1 is a possible D gene (6 bases). Trimming cost V 4 bases and J 4 bases, with 17 bases left between them. The germline gives CDR1 MNHNY, CDR2 SVGAGI (reference sequence). The CDR3 loop spans 17 amino acids. The CDR3 bases are TGTGCCAGCAGTTTTAACCAGGGGCGGACGGGGGCCAACGTCCTGACTTTC. Translation: CASSFNQGRTGANVLTF.

This clonotype showed up many times. This chain connects TRBV12-3 or TRBV12-4 to TRBJ2-3; D gene ambiguous. Trimming took 6 bases from V and 2 from J, leaving 6 bases between them. The CDR3 covers 12 residues. The CDR3 nucleotides are TGTGCCAGCAGACCGCACACAGATACGCAGTATTTT. Translating gives CASRPHTDTQYF.

The chain joins TRBV18 to TRBJ1-1; weak D call: TRBD1 (5 bases). Germline CDR1 reads KGHSH; CDR2 reads LQKENI. V was trimmed by 2 bases and J by 1 base, leaving 17 bases between them. The CDR3 sequence is 17 residues long. The CDR3 DNA follows: TGTGCCAGCTCACCATCCCAGGGCCTCCTTACGAACACTGAAGCTTTCTTT. The encoded protein is CASSPSQGLLTNTEAFF.

This clonotype was picked up many times. The genes are TRBV9 and TRBJ2-5; D is undetermined. The germline gives CDR1 SGDLS, CDR2 YYNGEE. Trimming took off 0 bases at V and 5 bases at J, with 5 bases between the two ends. The length of the CDR3 is 12 residues. The CDR3 is CASSVVGETQYF. DNA of the CDR3: TGTGCCAGCAGCGTAGTAGGGGAGACCCAGTACTTC. The entire variable domain, with the rest obtained from reference TRBV9 and TRBJ2-5, is as follows: DSGVTQTPKHLITATGQRVTLRCSPRSGDLSVYWYQQSLDQGLQFLIQYYNGEERAKGNILERFSAQQFPDLHSELNLSSLELGDSALYFCASSVVGETQYFGPGTRLLVL.

This clonotype was seen at least ten times. The chain joins TRBV7-9 to TRBJ2-2; 9 bases agree with TRBD2. The V gene end was trimmed by 5 bases and the J gene end by 4 bases; junction bases not matched to a gene: 8. Germline V gene sequence: CDR1 SEHNR, CDR2 FQNEAQ (reference sequence). The CDR3 length is 16 residues. CDR3 sequence reads: CASSPIAGVVTGELFF. CDR3 sequence (DNA): TGTGCCAGCAGCCCTATAGCGGGAGTGGTCACCGGGGAGCTGTTTTTT.

This clonotype was counted only a few times. The V call is TRBV7-9, the J call TRBJ2-1, with 8 bases aligning to TRBD2. V was clipped by 1 base and J by 10 bases; unmatched bases: 12. CDR3 size: 16 residues. The V gene's germline CDR1 is SEHNR and CDR2 FQNEAQ (reference sequence). In DNA, the CDR3 is TGTGCCAGCAGCTTAGGATCGGGAGGGCCATACAGAGAGCAGTTCTTC. It yields the protein CASSLGSGGPYREQFF.

This clonotype was detected many times. The genes are TRBV5-1 and TRBJ2-2; 11 positions agree with TRBD1. The CDR3 contains 16 residues. In germline, CDR1 is SGHRS, CDR2 YFSETQ. The V and J ends lost 3 bases and 3 bases, in that order; junction bases with no gene match: 4. The CDR3 DNA follows: TGCGCCAGCAGCTCACCGGGACAGGGGGACACCGGGGAGCTGTTTTTT. Its translation is CASSSPGQGDTGELFF.